Following are 12 T cell receptor beta chains from one sample sequenced in a study of T cell repertoires in aging, cancer and after chemotherapy. Peripheral blood genomic DNA, not sorted cells or RNA, was the template. Multiplex touch-down PCR with TRB-A/B primers amplified rearranged V-D-J TRB sequences. MiXCR, run by TCRdb on the multiplex PCR reads, gives a single entry per CDR3 protein. The sample yields about 8,000 distinct CDR3 sequences, around 50% seen once. The sample consisted of blood. The receptors come from a human donor with a solid tumor.

Only one count was recorded for this clonotype. The rearrangement joins TRBV6-5 to TRBJ2-1, with 7 positions matching TRBD2. The length of the CDR3 is 14 residues. The ends lost 7 bases at V and 8 bases at J; junction bases unmatched: 11. Germline V gives CDR1 MNHEY, CDR2 SVGAGI. The CDR3 sequence: CASTKGLADHEQFF. The CDR3 DNA reads as TGTGCCAGCACCAAGGGGCTAGCGGACCATGAGCAGTTCTTC.

This clonotype was picked up a small number of times. The chain uses TRBV18 and TRBJ1-6; the D is unclear. V was pared by 6 bases and J by 5 bases, with 8 bases between. Germline CDR1 reads KGHSH; CDR2 reads LQKENI. The CDR3 runs to 13 residues. The CDR3 DNA sequence: TGTGCCAGCTCCCCCCTCGATAATTCACCCCTCCACTTT. This codes for CASSPLDNSPLHF.

V usage is TRBV6-2 or TRBV6-3 and J usage is TRBJ1-5; D unresolved. Looked up from germline, CDR1 is MNHEY and CDR2 is SVGEGT. Trimming stripped 0 bases from V and 2 bases from J, with 5 bases between. The CDR3 totals 14 residues. CDR3 DNA sequence: TGTGCCAGCAGTTACTCCCCCGGCAATCAGCCCCAGCATTTT. This encodes CASSYSPGNQPQHF.

This chain uses TRBV6-1 with TRBJ1-1; 7 bases are a match to TRBD1. The germline V gene encodes CDR1 MNHNS and CDR2 SASEGT. This CDR3 region has 17 residues. V gave up 1 base and J gave up 2 bases; unmatched junction bases: 10. CDR3 nucleotide sequence: TGTGCCAGCAGTGAAGGAACAGGGGTAGTTTTTAACACTGAAGCTTTCTTT. It translates to CASSEGTGVVFNTEAFF.

This clonotype was recorded once. This rearrangement joins TRBV7-3 to TRBJ2-7, with 10 bases that match TRBD1. This CDR3 has 14 amino acids. V shed 5 bases and J 7 bases; nucleotides not matched to a gene: 8. Germline CDR1 and CDR2: SGHTA and FQGTGA. The CDR3 sequence: CASSPVGTGVEQYF. The DNA for the CDR3 is TGTGCCAGCAGCCCGGTTGGGACAGGGGTAGAGCAGTACTTC.

The chain couples TRBV5-1 to TRBJ2-2; D gene ambiguous. Looked up from germline, CDR1 is SGHRS and CDR2 is YFSETQ. V was pared by 4 bases and J by 7 bases, with 14 bases between. The CDR3 runs to 14 residues. CDR3 DNA: TGCGCCAGCAGCCCCCCCGTTGCGAACGGGGAGCTGTTTTTT. Protein product: CASSPPVANGELFF.

The chain recombines TRBV6-2 or TRBV6-3 with TRBJ2-7, with 10 bases matching TRBD2. Trimming took 7 bases from V and 10 from J; bases not matched to a gene: 10. The V gene's germline CDR1 is MNHEY and CDR2 SVGEGT. The CDR3 has 13 residues. The CDR3: CASIEAGGLRQYF. CDR3 DNA sequence: TGTGCCAGCATTGAAGCGGGAGGGCTAAGACAGTACTTC.

This clonotype was found a few times. The rearrangement uses TRBV6-5 and TRBJ2-1, with D perhaps matching TRBD2 (6 bases). The CDR3 has 17 residues. Trimming took off 2 bases at V and 0 bases at J, with 14 bases between the two ends. The germline CDR1 and CDR2 sequences are MNHEY and SVGAGI. The CDR3 nucleotides read TGTGCCAGCAGTTACCGCGCTAGCGACTTCTCCTACAATGAGCAGTTCTTC. Its translation is CASSYRASDFSYNEQFF.

In its sample, this clonotype is medium-sized. V and J are TRBV29-1 and TRBJ1-2; D might be TRBD1 (6 bases). V lost 4 bases and J 2 bases, leaving 11 bases between the germline ends. The length of the CDR3 is 13 residues. Germline CDR1 is SQVTM and CDR2 is ANQGSEA. Written as DNA, the CDR3 is TGCAGCGTTGTGACAGGACAAAACTATGGCTACACCTTC. It translates to CSVVTGQNYGYTF.

This chain joins TRBV5-5 and TRBJ1-5, with D perhaps matching TRBD1 (5 bases). CDR3 length: 14 residues. V lost 2 bases, J lost 6 bases, and 12 bases lay in between. Germline V gives CDR1 SGHKS, CDR2 YYEKEE (reference sequence). Written as DNA, the CDR3 is TGTGCCAGCAGCTTAGGGGCCCAGACTCAGCCCCAGCATTTT. Protein product: CASSLGAQTQPQHF.

This clonotype was seen a single time. The chain is built from TRBV28 and TRBJ2-7, with a possible D match to TRBD2 (6 bases). Germline CDR1 is MDHEN and CDR2 is SYDVKM. CDR3 length equals 16 residues. The V end lost 1 base, the J end lost 4 bases, and 17 bases lay between the germline ends. The CDR3 bases are TGTGCCAGCAGTTTATCGCAGGAGGGCGCTAAGTACGAGCAGTACTTC. Translation: CASSLSQEGAKYEQYF.

This clonotype was observed a few times. The chain is built from TRBV7-2 and TRBJ1-3; D call uncertain. Germline loops: CDR1 SGHTA, CDR2 FQGNSA. Deletions cut 2 bases from V and 7 bases from J, with 6 bases between. The CDR3 totals 12 residues. The CDR3 coding sequence is TGTGCCAGCAGCTTAATCGCGAACACCATATATTTT. Amino acids: CASSLIANTIYF.